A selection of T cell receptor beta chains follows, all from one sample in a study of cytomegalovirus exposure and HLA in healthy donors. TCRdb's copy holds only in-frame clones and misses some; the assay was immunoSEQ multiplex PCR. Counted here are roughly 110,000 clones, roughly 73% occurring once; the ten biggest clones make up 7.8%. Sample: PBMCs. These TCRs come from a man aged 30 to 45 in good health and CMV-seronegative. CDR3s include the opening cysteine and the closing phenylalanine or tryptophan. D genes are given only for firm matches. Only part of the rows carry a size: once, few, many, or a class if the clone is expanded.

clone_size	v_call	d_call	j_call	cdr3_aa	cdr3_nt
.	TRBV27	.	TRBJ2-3	CASSFTGSDTQYF	TGTGCCAGCAGTTTCACAGGGTCAGATACGCAGTATTTT
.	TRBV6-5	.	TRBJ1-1	CASSQTGTGRSAFF	TGTGCCAGCAGCCAGACCGGGACCGGGAGGTCCGCTTTCTTT
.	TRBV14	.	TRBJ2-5	CASSQVFDQGRETQYF	TGTGCCAGCAGCCAAGTCTTTGACCAAGGGAGGGAGACCCAGTACTTC
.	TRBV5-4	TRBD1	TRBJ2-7	CASSPDRGRAYEQYF	TGTGCCAGCAGCCCTGACAGGGGTCGAGCCTACGAGCAGTACTTC
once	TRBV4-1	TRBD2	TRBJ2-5	CASSLQTSGNQEAQYF	TGCGCCAGCAGCCTCCAGACTAGCGGGAATCAAGAGGCCCAGTACTTC
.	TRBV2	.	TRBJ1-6	CASSLNRVQNSPLHF	TGTGCCAGCAGTTTAAACAGGGTCCAAAATTCACCCCTCCACTTT
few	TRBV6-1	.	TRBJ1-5	CASSVGVGQPQHF	TGTGCCAGCAGTGTTGGAGTGGGTCAGCCCCAGCATTTT
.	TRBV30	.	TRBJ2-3	CAWSSDVNVGADTQYF	TGTGCCTGGAGTTCGGATGTGAACGTGGGCGCAGATACGCAGTATTTT
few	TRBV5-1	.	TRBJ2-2	CASSMTGTSTNTGELFF	TGCGCCAGCAGCATGACAGGTACCTCGACGAACACCGGGGAGCTGTTTTTT
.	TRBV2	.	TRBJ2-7	CASSPLESYEQYF	TGTGCCAGCAGCCCTCTCGAGAGTTACGAGCAGTACTTC
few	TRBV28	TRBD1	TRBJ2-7	CASSLSGQGLNEQYF	TGTGCCAGCAGTTTGTCGGGACAGGGATTAAACGAGCAGTACTTC
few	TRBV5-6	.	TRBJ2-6	CASSLGRAGANVLTF	TGTGCCAGCAGCTTAGGCAGGGCTGGGGCCAACGTCCTGACTTTC
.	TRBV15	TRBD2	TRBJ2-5	CATSSGIETSGRQETQYF	TGTGCCACCAGCAGTGGCATCGAGACTAGCGGGAGACAGGAGACCCAGTACTTC
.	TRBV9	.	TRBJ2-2	CASSPKRDTSNTGELFF	TGTGCCAGCAGCCCAAAACGGGACACCTCGAACACCGGGGAGCTGTTTTTT
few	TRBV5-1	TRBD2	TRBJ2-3	CASSWGSGTRVDTQYF	TGCGCCAGCAGCTGGGGTAGTGGGACTAGAGTAGATACGCAGTATTTT
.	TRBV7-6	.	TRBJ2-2	CASSQGTPNTGELFF	TGTGCCAGCAGCCAGGGGACACCAAACACCGGGGAGCTGTTTTTT
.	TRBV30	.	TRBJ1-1	CAWSGRVNLNTEAFF	TGTGCCTGGAGTGGGAGGGTAAATTTGAACACTGAAGCTTTCTTT
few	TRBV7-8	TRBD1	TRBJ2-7	CASRRDRGPAYEQYF	TGTGCCAGCAGGCGGGACAGGGGCCCGGCCTACGAGCAGTACTTC
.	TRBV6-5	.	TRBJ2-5	CASSYSTSRETQYF	TGTGCCAGCAGTTACTCGACTAGTCGGGAGACCCAGTACTTC
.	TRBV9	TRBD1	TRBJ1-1	CASSPRTGRNMNTEAFF	TGTGCCAGCAGCCCACGGACAGGGAGAAACATGAACACTGAAGCTTTCTTT
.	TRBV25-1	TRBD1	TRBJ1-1	CASTPGGTEAFF	TGTGCCAGCACCCCAGGGGGCACTGAAGCTTTCTTT
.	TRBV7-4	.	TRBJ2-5	CASSLGGWETQYF	TGTGCCAGCAGCTTAGGAGGTTGGGAGACCCAGTACTTC
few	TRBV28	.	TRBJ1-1	CASSLRERSGSAFF	TGTGCCAGCAGTTTAAGGGAGCGGAGCGGATCAGCTTTCTTT
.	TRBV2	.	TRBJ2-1	CASTEDYEQFF	TGTGCCAGCACAGAGGACTATGAGCAGTTCTTC
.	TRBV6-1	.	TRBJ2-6	CASSELQVWANVLTF	TGTGCCAGCAGTGAACTTCAGGTTTGGGCCAACGTCCTGACTTTC
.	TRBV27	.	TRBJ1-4	CASRLAGTNEKLFF	TGTGCCAGCCGACTAGCGGGAACTAATGAAAAACTGTTTTTT
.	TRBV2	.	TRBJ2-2	CASRGRTLNTGELFF	TGTGCCAGCAGGGGGAGGACACTGAACACCGGGGAGCTGTTTTTT
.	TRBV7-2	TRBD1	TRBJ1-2	CASSLGGTGGGYGYTF	TGTGCCAGCAGCTTAGGGGGGACAGGGGGCGGTTATGGCTACACCTTC
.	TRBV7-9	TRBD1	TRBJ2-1	CASSQPGQYNEQFF	TGTGCCAGCAGCCAACCGGGACAGTACAATGAGCAGTTCTTC
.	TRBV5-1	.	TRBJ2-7	CASMETGSSYEQYF	TGCGCCAGCATGGAAACAGGGAGCTCCTACGAGCAGTACTTC
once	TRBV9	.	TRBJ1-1	CASSVATDTEAFF	TGTGCCAGCAGCGTAGCGACTGACACTGAAGCTTTCTTT
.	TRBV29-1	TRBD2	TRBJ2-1	CSVQASGSYNEQFF	TGCAGCGTACAGGCTAGCGGCTCCTACAATGAGCAGTTCTTC
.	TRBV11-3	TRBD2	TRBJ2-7	CASSNGLGNSYEQYF	TGTGCCAGCAGCAACGGACTAGGAAACTCCTACGAGCAGTACTTC
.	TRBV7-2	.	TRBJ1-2	CASSPGAGAAHYGYTF	TGTGCCAGCAGCCCAGGCGCGGGCGCAGCTCACTATGGCTACACCTTC
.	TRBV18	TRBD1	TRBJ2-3	CASSPPGTGRDTQYF	TGTGCCAGCTCACCACCCGGGACAGGGCGCGATACGCAGTATTTT
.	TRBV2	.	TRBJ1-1	CASTGGQKPEAFF	TGTGCCAGCACAGGAGGACAGAAACCTGAAGCTTTCTTT
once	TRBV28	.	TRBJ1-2	CASSLILRANYGYTF	TGTGCCAGCAGTTTAATACTTCGGGCTAACTATGGCTACACCTTC
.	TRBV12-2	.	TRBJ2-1	CASRLGGGPPYNEQFF	TGTGCAAGTCGCCTCGGGGGGGGCCCTCCCTACAATGAGCAGTTCTTC
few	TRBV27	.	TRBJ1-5	CASSMTVSNQPQHF	TGTGCCAGCAGTATGACAGTGAGCAATCAGCCCCAGCATTTT
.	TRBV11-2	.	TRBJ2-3	CASSLEWSPGTQYF	TGTGCCAGCAGCTTAGAGTGGTCCCCCGGTACGCAGTATTTT
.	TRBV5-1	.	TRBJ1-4	CASSFGTAGNEKLFF	TGCGCCAGCAGCTTCGGGACGGCGGGGAATGAAAAACTGTTTTTT
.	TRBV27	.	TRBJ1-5	CASSNRVGQPQHF	TGTGCCAGCAGTAACAGGGTCGGCCAGCCCCAGCATTTT
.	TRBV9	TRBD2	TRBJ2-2	CASSSRTSGGLGPGELFF	TGTGCCAGCAGCTCTCGGACTAGCGGGGGACTGGGGCCCGGGGAGCTGTTTTTT